Listed below are T cell receptor beta chains from one sample, sequenced in a study of CD8 T cells in Susac syndrome. TCRdb called the immunoSEQ multiplex PCR reads again in MiXCR, with one record for every CDR3 protein. The sample carries 180,000 or so distinct CDR3 sequences, roughly 94% recorded once. Sequences were obtained from CD4+ T cells from PBMCs. All receptors derive from a human donor with Susac syndrome. CDR3s include the opening cysteine and the closing phenylalanine or tryptophan. Fields, in order: D gene, V gene, J gene, clone size, CDR3 DNA, CDR3 protein. The D gene is left open where the match is weak. Clone size is shown for a subset of rows, as once, few, many or a class of expanded clone.

D gene: -; V gene: TRBV29-1; J gene: TRBJ2-1; clone size: -; CDR3 DNA: TGCAGCGTTGAAGCCTTTCAGGGTAATGAGCAGTTCTTC; CDR3 protein: CSVEAFQGNEQFF
D gene: TRBD2; V gene: TRBV29-1; J gene: TRBJ2-3; clone size: -; CDR3 DNA: TGCAGCGTTGTATCTACTAGCGGGAGTGAGGATACGCAGTATTTT; CDR3 protein: CSVVSTSGSEDTQYF
D gene: -; V gene: TRBV30; J gene: TRBJ1-5; clone size: -; CDR3 DNA: TGTGCCTGGAGTGTACTAAATAGCAATCAGCCCCAGCATTTT; CDR3 protein: CAWSVLNSNQPQHF
D gene: TRBD2; V gene: TRBV20-1; J gene: TRBJ2-3; clone size: -; CDR3 DNA: TGCAGTGCGAGCGGGGCTAGCGGGGGCCGGGATACGCAGTATTTT; CDR3 protein: CSASGASGGRDTQYF
D gene: TRBD2; V gene: TRBV20-1; J gene: TRBJ2-1; clone size: -; CDR3 DNA: TGCAGTGCTAGAGATCGGGCGGGGGGAACAAATGAGCAGTTCTTC; CDR3 protein: CSARDRAGGTNEQFF
D gene: -; V gene: TRBV6-4; J gene: TRBJ1-1; clone size: -; CDR3 DNA: TGTGCCAGCAGGGACTTGAACAGGAACACTGAAGCTTTCTTT; CDR3 protein: CASRDLNRNTEAFF
D gene: TRBD2; V gene: TRBV10-3; J gene: TRBJ2-5; clone size: -; CDR3 DNA: TGTGCCATCAGTGAGTCGACTAGCGGGAGTTTGGAGACCCAGTACTTC; CDR3 protein: CAISESTSGSLETQYF
D gene: -; V gene: TRBV6-5; J gene: TRBJ2-3; clone size: -; CDR3 DNA: TGTGCCAGCAGTTCGGGAGAATGGGATACGCAGTATTTT; CDR3 protein: CASSSGEWDTQYF
D gene: -; V gene: TRBV10-3; J gene: TRBJ2-5; clone size: -; CDR3 DNA: TGTGCCATCAGTGAGAGGTTCCAAGAGACCCAGTACTTC; CDR3 protein: CAISERFQETQYF
D gene: -; V gene: TRBV5-1; J gene: TRBJ2-7; clone size: once; CDR3 DNA: TGCGCCAGCAGCTTGGCCGGGCTAGTGGGCTACGAGCAGTACTTC; CDR3 protein: CASSLAGLVGYEQYF
D gene: -; V gene: TRBV5-1; J gene: TRBJ1-1; clone size: -; CDR3 DNA: TGCGCCAGCACCTCTGGGGGCGGCCAGCTGAACACTGAAGCTTTCTTT; CDR3 protein: CASTSGGGQLNTEAFF
D gene: -; V gene: TRBV20-1; J gene: TRBJ2-7; clone size: -; CDR3 DNA: TGCAGTGCCCACCACCATAGCGGCTACGAGCAGTACTTC; CDR3 protein: CSAHHHSGYEQYF
D gene: -; V gene: TRBV28; J gene: TRBJ2-7; clone size: -; CDR3 DNA: TGTGCCAGCAGTGCCGGGACATGGAGCTCCTACGAGCAGTACTTC; CDR3 protein: CASSAGTWSSYEQYF
D gene: -; V gene: TRBV29-1; J gene: TRBJ2-5; clone size: -; CDR3 DNA: TGCAGCGCTGGGGGGGCGCGCGAGACCCAGTACTTC; CDR3 protein: CSAGGARETQYF
D gene: -; V gene: TRBV2; J gene: TRBJ2-7; clone size: -; CDR3 DNA: TGTGCCAGCAGTGTAGCAGCTTCCTCCTACGAGCAGTACTTC; CDR3 protein: CASSVAASSYEQYF
D gene: TRBD2; V gene: TRBV6-6; J gene: TRBJ2-5; clone size: -; CDR3 DNA: TGTGCCAGCAGTTCCCCCTCTCCTAGCGGGGGGGGGTCCCAGTACTTC; CDR3 protein: CASSSPSPSGGGSQYF
D gene: TRBD1; V gene: TRBV7-8; J gene: TRBJ2-7; clone size: -; CDR3 DNA: TGTGCCAGCAGCTTAGCCGGGGACAGTACCTACGAGCAGTACTTC; CDR3 protein: CASSLAGDSTYEQYF
D gene: -; V gene: TRBV30; J gene: TRBJ2-7; clone size: once; CDR3 DNA: TGTGCCTGGAGTGCCGTCTACGAGCAGTACTTC; CDR3 protein: CAWSAVYEQYF
D gene: -; V gene: TRBV6-5; J gene: TRBJ1-3; clone size: -; CDR3 DNA: TGTGCCAGCAGTCCAGGGGTCTCTGGAAACACCATATATTTT; CDR3 protein: CASSPGVSGNTIYF
D gene: -; V gene: TRBV7-3; J gene: TRBJ2-3; clone size: -; CDR3 DNA: TGTGCCAGCAGCCTTGGGGACCCCACAGATACGCAGTATTTT; CDR3 protein: CASSLGDPTDTQYF
D gene: TRBD2; V gene: TRBV5-1; J gene: TRBJ2-3; clone size: -; CDR3 DNA: TGCGCCAGCAGCTGGACTAGCGGGGGCCTAATCACAGATACGCAGTATTTT; CDR3 protein: CASSWTSGGLITDTQYF